These 15 T cell receptor beta chains came from one sample sequenced in a study of cytomegalovirus exposure and HLA in healthy donors. The repertoire was sequenced with immunoSEQ multiplex PCR; TCRdb's copy has only in-frame clones and lacks some. The sample has about 360,000 clones; more than 80% are singletons. The source material was PBMCs. All receptors derive from a young woman in good health and CMV-seronegative.

This rearrangement joins TRBV18 to TRBJ2-3; 10 bases agree with TRBD1. The CDR3 loop spans 16 amino acids. The junction had 4 bases not matched to a gene; V was cut back by 4 bases and J by 0 bases. Germline V gene sequence: CDR1 KGHSH, CDR2 LQKENI. This chain's CDR3 is CASSQGTGESTDTQYF. The CDR3 DNA reads TGTGCCAGCTCACAAGGGACAGGGGAGAGCACAGATACGCAGTATTTT.

The genes are TRBV30 and TRBJ1-6, with 9 bases that match TRBD1. The CDR3 is made up of 14 amino acids. In germline, CDR1 is GTSNPN, CDR2 SVGIG (reference sequence). The trim removed 3 bases at V and 10 bases at J, leaving 7 bases unmatched. For the CDR3, the DNA is TGTGCCTGGAGGGCCGGGACAGGGAGCTCACCCCTCCACTTT. This gives the protein CAWRAGTGSSPLHF.

In its sample, this clone was seen once. The rearrangement links TRBV27 to TRBJ2-3, with D hard to call. V lost 7 bases and J lost 4, with 6 bases in between. Germline values: CDR1 MNHEY, CDR2 SMNVEV (reference sequence). The CDR3 has 11 residues. CDR3 region: CASTRADTQYF. CDR3 nucleotide sequence: TGTGCCAGCACCCGGGCAGATACGCAGTATTTT.

The CDR3 nucleotides are TGTGCCAGCACTTCAATGGGGGAGGACCAAGCAGATACGCAGTATTTT. Protein product: CASTSMGEDQADTQYF. The gene calls are TRBV9 and TRBJ2-3, with D tentatively TRBD2 (6 bases). Trimming left V 6 bases short and J 4 bases short, with 21 bases between. The CDR3 has 16 residues. Germline V gene data show CDR1 as SGDLS and CDR2 as YYNGEE.

The rearrangement joins TRBV7-9 to TRBJ2-3; D unresolved. Trimming removed 8 bases from V and 7 bases from J, with 10 bases in between. Per the germline V gene, CDR1 is SEHNR and CDR2 is FQNEAQ (reference sequence). The CDR3 spans 11 residues. The CDR3 loop is CASRGDHTQYF. The CDR3 nucleotides are TGTGCCAGCCGCGGAGATCATACGCAGTATTTT.

This chain links TRBV7-9 with TRBJ1-2; D is possibly TRBD1 (5 bases). The CDR3 runs to 13 residues. Trimming removed 5 bases at V and 7 bases at J, with 14 bases between. Germline V gives CDR1 SEHNR, CDR2 FQNEAQ (reference sequence). DNA for the CDR3: TGTGCCAGCAGCCCAAACATGGGGGGTGGCTACACCTTC. It translates to CASSPNMGGGYTF.

The genes are TRBV7-9 and TRBJ1-5; tentatively, D is TRBD1 (5 bases). Germline assignment: CDR1 SEHNR and CDR2 FQNEAQ (reference sequence). The CDR3 runs 16 residues. Trimming left V 5 bases short and J 0 bases short, with 14 bases between. CDR3 sequence: CASSRGTAYSNQPQHF. Written as DNA, the CDR3 is TGTGCCAGCAGCCGCGGGACGGCCTATAGCAATCAGCCCCAGCATTTT.

V gene TRBV15 combines with J gene TRBJ2-2; 7 nucleotides align to TRBD2. Germline CDR1 is LNHNV and CDR2 is YYDKDF (reference sequence). V lost 0 bases to trimming and J lost 3 bases; unmatched junction nucleotides: 7. The CDR3 covers 17 residues. The CDR3 coding sequence is TGTGCCACCAGCAGAGATAGAAGACGGGGGGACACCGGGGAGCTGTTTTTT. Protein: CATSRDRRRGDTGELFF.

The chain has TRBV5-1 and TRBJ2-1; 7 bases agree with TRBD1. J gave up 8 bases and V 4 bases, and 6 bases lay outside the gene matches. Germline V gene lookup returns CDR1 SGHRS and CDR2 YFSETQ. The CDR3 covers 13 residues. CDR3 loop: CASSRDRADEQFF. DNA for the CDR3: TGCGCCAGCAGCAGAGACAGGGCGGATGAGCAGTTCTTC.

This clone was seen a single time. The rearrangement links TRBV4-1 to TRBJ1-3, with 8 bases matching TRBD1. The CDR3 has 15 residues. Per the germline V gene, CDR1 is MGHRA and CDR2 is YSYEKL. Losses at the gene ends were 5 bases for V and 2 bases for J; bases not matched to a gene: 5. DNA for the CDR3: TGCGCCAGCAGCACCCGGACAGGGACTGGAAACACCATATATTTT. Encoded protein: CASSTRTGTGNTIYF.

CDR3 nucleotides: TGTGCCAGCAGTGATCCCAGCGGGGGGGCCCGTGAGCAGTTCTTC. This gives the protein CASSDPSGGAREQFF. This chain connects TRBV25-1 to TRBJ2-1, with 10 bases matching TRBD2. Germline CDR1 MGHDK, CDR2 SYGVNS. The trim removed 3 bases at V and 9 bases at J, leaving 8 bases unmatched. The CDR3 is 15 amino acids.

The V gene is TRBV5-6, the J gene TRBJ2-5, with 7 bases lining up with TRBD2. The length of the CDR3 is 14 residues. V lost 6 bases to trimming and J lost 2 bases; unmatched junction nucleotides: 7. Germline CDR1 SGHDT, CDR2 YYEEEE. CDR3 sequence (DNA): TGTGCCAGCAACTCGCCGGGGGGACAAGAGACCCAGTACTTC. As protein: CASNSPGGQETQYF. Using reference TRBV5-6 and TRBJ2-5 for the parts outside the CDR3, the full variable domain is DAGVTQSPTHLIKTRGQQVTLRCSPKSGHDTVSWYQQALGQGPQFIFQYYEEEERQRGNFPDRFSGHQFPNYSSELNVNALLLGDSALYLCASNSPGGQETQYFGPGTRLLVL.

This clone was picked up one time. CDR3 sequence (DNA): TGTGCCAGCACCGGAGGGGCTAGCGGGGTGCTGTTCTTC. Amino acids: CASTGGASGVLFF. The V and J genes are TRBV28 and TRBJ2-1, with 9 bases identical to TRBD2. Germline V CDR1 and CDR2: MDHEN, SYDVKM. The CDR3 contains 13 residues. J lost 15 bases, V lost 7 bases, and 13 bases had no gene match.

The chain employs TRBV7-6 and TRBJ2-5; TRBD2 might be the D (5 bases). Per germline, CDR1 SGHVS and CDR2 FNYEAQ. The CDR3 spans 14 residues. V was clipped by 1 base and J by 4 bases, with 10 bases between them. The CDR3 protein is CASSLGARAETQYF. The DNA for the CDR3 is TGTGCCAGCAGCTTAGGGGCGCGGGCAGAGACCCAGTACTTC.

The chain's CDR3 is CASRNSRNSPLHF. The CDR3 DNA is TGTGCCAGTAGGAACAGCCGAAATTCACCCCTCCACTTT. V gene TRBV19 combines with J gene TRBJ1-6; D not certain. The V end was cut by 6 bases, the J end by 7 bases, with 10 bases between. CDR3 size: 13 residues. Germline V gene data show CDR1 as LNHDA and CDR2 as SQIVND (reference sequence).